What follows is one TCR beta chain and its context. The record originates from a study of cytomegalovirus exposure and HLA in healthy donors. PCR employed 60 Vbeta and 13 Jbeta primers. Here immunoSEQ multiplex PCR was the method, and the copy in TCRdb shows in-frame clones only, minus some. Altogether approximately 170,000 clones are present, 75% to 80% being singletons, with the ten largest covering around 2.5%. Germline CDR1 is SGHRS and CDR2 is YFSETQ. J was trimmed by 0 bases and V by 4 bases; bases with no gene match: 6. This CDR3 is built from 16 residues. The chain has TRBV5-1 and TRBJ1-4; TRBD1 matches at 7 bases. The TCR originated in a woman between 35 and 50 years old in good health and CMV-seropositive. The specimen sequenced was PBMCs. The CDR3 coding sequence is TGCGCCAGCAGCCCACAGGGGTCAGCAACTAATGAAAAACTGTTTTTT. This codes for CASSPQGSATNEKLFF.